This T cell receptor beta chain is drawn from a study of cytomegalovirus exposure and HLA in healthy donors. Study overall: Genotyping showed around four fifths of hundreds of donors falling in the Caucasian-associated ancestry cluster. Study conclusions and caveats: Later analysis found that TCR beta chains associated with HLA were more clonally expanded than other, equally common chains. It was likely that a cluster of highly shared sequence variants was a sequencing artifact.

Researchers ran the PCR with 60 Vbeta and 13 Jbeta primers. Sequencing used immunoSEQ multiplex PCR; TCRdb keeps in-frame clones, though not all of them. The data contain 270,000 or so clones, 86% of them seen just once; the ten biggest clones take up approximately 4.3%. CDR3 length: 16 residues. Unmatched junction bases numbered 8, after V lost 0 bases and J lost 4 bases. The germline CDR1 and CDR2 sequences are MNHEY and SVGAGI. About this clone itself: Its antigen is currently unknown.

Donors counted as nominally healthy when sampled, yet unrecorded immune exposures were likely. This clonotype was obtained from a man between 35 and 55 years old in good health and CMV-seropositive. Sequenced material: PBMCs. The genes are TRBV6-5 and TRBJ2-7, with 8 positions matching TRBD1. CDR3 residues: CASSYSSGQGRYEQYF. Written as DNA, the CDR3 is TGTGCCAGCAGTTACTCTTCCGGACAGGGTCGATACGAGCAGTACTTC.